This TCR beta chain comes out of a study of a mutant IDH1 vaccine in newly diagnosed glioma (dated by TCRdb to 2020 to 2023). About the full investigation: Across visits V03 through V10, patients got a total of eight vaccinations, given in weeks 1, 3, 5, 7, 11, 15, 19 and 23. Before enrollment, patients had received standard therapy of radiotherapy alone, temozolomide alone, or radiochemotherapy with temozolomide; most received the combination. Six visits were used for peripheral blood collection: V03 (baseline), V05, V07, V10, V12 and V13. The 30 to 40 treated patients were roughly 62% male and roughly 40% female, with a mean age of about 38 years. In the chemotherapy-containing groups, vaccination started alongside temozolomide cycles, whereas in patients who had radiotherapy alone it started 4-6 weeks after radiotherapy. Longitudinal TCRB deep sequencing was performed for 20 to 25 treated patients wherever samples were available for exploratory analyses. The research as a whole found: Pseudoprogression seemed to be unrelated to changes in the top peripheral T cell clonotypes found by TCRB sequencing. Availability determined which PBMC samples were chosen for TCRB deep sequencing. According to the authors, sample limitations meant that analyses of patient blood samples could not be reproduced. Across multiple MHC alleles, vaccine-induced immune responses were seen in nearly 95% of patients.

As concerns this clone: Its antigen is currently not known. No base qualities exist here, and no much larger clone lies one base off it.

The library was made by the immunoSEQ multiplex PCR assay. The hsTCRB Kit was used according to the manufacturer's protocol to amplify rearranged TCR beta chain sequences. TCRB libraries were sequenced on an Illumina MiSeq. Per the authors' processing: The proprietary platform of the kit vendor was used for demultiplexing, trimming and gene mapping. In its TCRdb copy, this immuneACCESS table keeps in-frame sequences only and misses some clones. Where compared with another copy, unresolved V genes explain less than half of these, and the others have no known cause. V and J calls and clone size are given by that table; D and trimming were obtained from the DNA. For this sample there are about 66,000 clones; roughly four fifths appear just once. Jointly, the top ten make up about 3.7% of the sample. This specimen's time point label, per the study, means: week 11, during vaccination. Each vaccine dose, consisting of 300 ug of a 20-mer mutant IDH1 peptide in Montanide, was administered subcutaneously with topical imiquimod. Newly diagnosed WHO grade 3 or 4 IDH1-mutant astrocytomas showing loss of nuclear ATRX were present in the donors. The samples were drawn from NOA16, a multicentre, single-arm, open-label phase I trial in Germany that tested a mutant IDH1 peptide vaccine in humans for the first time. Genomic DNA for TCRB sequencing was isolated from EDTA blood with the DNeasy Blood and Tissue Kit.

The sequence came from a man aged 25 to 40 with glioma. The starting material was PBMCs, obtained from a glioma patient whose treatment included an IDH1 peptide vaccine.

The DNA sequence is given as TGTGCCAGCAGTGGGGACAGGGCATACTATGGCTACACCTTC. This codes for CASSGDRAYYGYTF. The V and J genes are TRBV28 and TRBJ1-2, with 9 bases in between that match TRBD1. V and J are trimmed by 5 bases and 3 bases, and the gene matches miss 4 bases of the junction. The CDR3 runs 14 residues from the cysteine to the phenylalanine. The sequence is cut down to CDR3 DNA, 42 bases in frame from base 1. CDR1 and CDR2 (MDHEN, SYDVKM) derive from the germline V gene.